This T cell receptor beta chain came from a study of beta chain features in type 1 diabetes. General observations from the study: Insertion counts at VDJ junctions were lower in type 1 diabetes patients, who also showed more deletions there. Shortening of TCRB CDR3s, moderate but significant, appeared in all four CD4+ subsets of Type 1 diabetes patients.

Reverse transcription of all isolated RNA meant that expressed TCRB transcripts were sequenced. Assay used: immunoSEQ multiplex PCR; TCRdb lists only in-frame clones, some missing. The data show some 360,000 clones, about 19% seen once. This clone was found a few times. As yet, its antigen is unknown. CD45RO/CCR7/CD25/CD127/CD95/CD27 staining was used to isolate CD4+ naive, central memory, regulatory and stem cell-like memory cells by sorting. The germline V and J ends were trimmed by 5 bases and 4 bases, with 6 bases remaining between them. Germline V gene lookup returns CDR1 SEHNR and CDR2 FQNEAQ (reference sequence). The CDR3 runs 12 residues.

This chain joins TRBV7-9 and TRBJ2-4, with D hard to call. The TCR originated in a young woman in good health. Sample: naive CD4+ T cells from blood. The CDR3 loop is CASSPSKNIQYF. The DNA of the CDR3 is TGTGCCAGCAGCCCCTCTAAAAACATTCAGTACTTC.